A selection of T cell receptor beta chains follows, all from one sample in a study of post-analysis software for immune sequencing data. Each CDR3 protein is one row after TCRdb ran MiXCR on the PCR reads. The table records fewer than 600,000 distinct CDR3 sequences, roughly 45% of them present only once. Sequences were obtained from blood. The receptors derive from a girl under 18 with multiple sclerosis. The CDR3 runs from the conserved cysteine through the conserved F or W. The D gene is left open where the match is weak. Some rows have no size entry. The others give once, few or many, or a class for an expanded clone.

TRBV28,few,TRBD2,TRBJ2-1,CASTQGLAGLSSYNEQFF,TGTGCCAGCACCCAGGGACTAGCGGGGCTTAGCTCCTACAATGAGCAGTTCTTC
TRBV7-9,-,TRBD1,TRBJ1-6,CASNRGDVNSPLHF,TGTGCCAGCAACAGGGGGGATGTGAATTCACCCCTCCACTTT
TRBV7-2,-,-,TRBJ1-2,CASSLAVNMDYGYTF,TGTGCCAGCAGCTTAGCGGTCAACATGGACTATGGCTACACCTTC
TRBV7-2,once,-,TRBJ2-2,CASSFTLGPLNTGERFF,TGTGCCAGCAGCTTTACATTGGGACCGCTAAACACCGGGGAGCGGTTTTTT
TRBV5-1,few,-,TRBJ2-4,CASSLDPLLGNIQYF,TGCGCCAGCAGCTTGGATCCTCTACTGGGAAACATTCAGTACTTC
TRBV20-1,few,TRBD2,TRBJ2-7,CSATGLAGVAEQYF,TGCAGTGCTACCGGACTAGCGGGAGTGGCCGAGCAGTACTTC
TRBV15,-,-,TRBJ2-7,CATSRDPGYEQYF,TGTGCCACCAGCAGAGATCCAGGGTACGAGCAGTACTTC
TRBV28,few,TRBD1,TRBJ1-2,CASSLRTGFYGYTF,TGTGCCAGCAGCCTCAGGACAGGATTCTATGGCTACACCTTC
TRBV28,-,TRBD1,TRBJ1-1,CASSLGQGFEAFF,TGTGCCAGCAGTTTGGGACAGGGTTTTGAAGCTTTCTTT
TRBV5-1,few,TRBD2,TRBJ2-3,CASSLVEAGADTQYF,TGCGCCAGCAGCTTGGTTGAAGCGGGAGCAGATACGCAGTATTTT
TRBV7-9,-,TRBD1,TRBJ1-1,CASSLVSGQRHTEAFF,TGTGCCAGCAGCTTAGTATCGGGACAGCGACACACTGAAGCTTTCTTT
TRBV7-2,-,-,TRBJ1-2,CASSVVPGEGYGYTF,TGTGCCAGCAGCGTAGTGCCAGGGGAGGGGTATGGCTACACCTTC
TRBV3-1,few,-,TRBJ2-3,CASSQDSGYTQYF,TGTGCCAGCAGCCAAGATTCAGGGTATACGCAGTATTTT
TRBV20-1,-,-,TRBJ2-5,CSARAWDGQETQYF,TGCAGTGCTAGAGCCTGGGACGGTCAAGAGACCCAGTACTTC
TRBV20-1,-,-,TRBJ2-1,CSAQRRGLQGEQFF,TGCAGTGCTCAGCGGCGAGGGCTCCAAGGTGAGCAGTTCTTC
TRBV12-3/TRBV12-4,few,TRBD2,TRBJ2-5,CASSWTSGREETQYF,TGTGCCAGCAGTTGGACTAGCGGGAGGGAAGAGACCCAGTACTTC